This T cell receptor (beta chain) originates from a study of T-cell memory formation after mild COVID-19. TCRdb ran MiXCR on the 5' RACE reads and lists one entry per CDR3 protein. The sample has roughly 240,000 distinct CDR3 sequences, about 17% seen once. The CDR3 length is 16 residues. CDR1 is SQVTM and CDR2 is ANQGSEA in the germline V gene. The ends lost 1 base at V and 10 bases at J; junction bases unmatched: 13. The chain couples TRBV29-1 to TRBJ2-1; 10 bases align to TRBD2. The source is a man aged 18 to 29 who had mild COVID-19 (a few samples of this study predate the infection). Cell type and time point are not known. The sequencing sample was made of PBMCs or a T cell subset sorted from them (not recorded which). CDR3 sequence reads: CSVEGTSGTTDGEQFF. CDR3 DNA sequence: TGCAGCGTTGAAGGGACTAGCGGTACGACCGATGGCGAGCAGTTCTTC.